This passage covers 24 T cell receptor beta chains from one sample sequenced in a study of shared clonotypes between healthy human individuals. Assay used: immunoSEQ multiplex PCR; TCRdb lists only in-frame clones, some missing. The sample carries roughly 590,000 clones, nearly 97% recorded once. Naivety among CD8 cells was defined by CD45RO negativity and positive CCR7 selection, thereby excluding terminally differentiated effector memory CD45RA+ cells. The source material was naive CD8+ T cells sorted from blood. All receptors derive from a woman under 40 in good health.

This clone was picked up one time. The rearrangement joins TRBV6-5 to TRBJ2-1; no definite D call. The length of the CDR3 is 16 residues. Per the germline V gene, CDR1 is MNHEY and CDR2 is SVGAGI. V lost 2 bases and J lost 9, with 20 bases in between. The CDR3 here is CASSYRTASPTPEQFF. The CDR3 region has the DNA TGTGCCAGCAGTTACAGGACCGCCAGCCCCACACCTGAGCAGTTCTTC.

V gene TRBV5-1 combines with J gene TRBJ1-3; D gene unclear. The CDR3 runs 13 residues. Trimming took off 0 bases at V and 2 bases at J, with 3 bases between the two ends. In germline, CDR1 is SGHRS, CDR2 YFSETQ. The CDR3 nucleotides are TGCGCCAGCAGCTTGGTGGCTGGAAACACCATATATTTT. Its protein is CASSLVAGNTIYF.

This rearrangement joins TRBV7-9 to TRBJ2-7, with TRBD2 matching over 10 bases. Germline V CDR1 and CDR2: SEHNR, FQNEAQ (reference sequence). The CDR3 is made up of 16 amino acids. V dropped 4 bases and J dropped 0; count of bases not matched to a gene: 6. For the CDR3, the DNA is TGTGCCAGCAGCTCCGGACTAGCGGAGATCTCCTACGAGCAGTACTTC. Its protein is CASSSGLAEISYEQYF.

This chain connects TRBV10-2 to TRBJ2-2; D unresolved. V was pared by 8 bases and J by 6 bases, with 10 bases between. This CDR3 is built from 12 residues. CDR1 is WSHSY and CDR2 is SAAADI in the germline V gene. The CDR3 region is CASQSPAGELFF. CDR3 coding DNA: TGCGCCAGCCAGTCACCAGCCGGGGAGCTGTTTTTT.

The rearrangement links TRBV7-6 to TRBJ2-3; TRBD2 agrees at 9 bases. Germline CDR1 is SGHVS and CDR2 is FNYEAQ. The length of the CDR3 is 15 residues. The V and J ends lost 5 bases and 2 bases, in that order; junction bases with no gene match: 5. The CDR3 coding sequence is TGTGCCAGCAGCCGTACTAGCGGGCTCACAGATACGCAGTATTTT. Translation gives CASSRTSGLTDTQYF.

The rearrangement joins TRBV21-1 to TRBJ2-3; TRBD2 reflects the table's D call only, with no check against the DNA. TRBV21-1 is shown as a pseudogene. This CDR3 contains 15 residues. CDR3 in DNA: TGTGCCAGCACCCTACTAGCGGGCATCACAGATACGCAGTATTTT. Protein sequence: CASTLLAGITDTQYF.

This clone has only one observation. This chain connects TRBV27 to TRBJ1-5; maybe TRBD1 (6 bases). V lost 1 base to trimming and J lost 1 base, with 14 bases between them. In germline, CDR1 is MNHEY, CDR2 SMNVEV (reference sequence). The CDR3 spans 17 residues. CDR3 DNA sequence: TGTGCCAGCAGTTTATACGGTGGCGACAGGAGCAATCAGCCCCAGCATTTT. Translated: CASSLYGGDRSNQPQHF.

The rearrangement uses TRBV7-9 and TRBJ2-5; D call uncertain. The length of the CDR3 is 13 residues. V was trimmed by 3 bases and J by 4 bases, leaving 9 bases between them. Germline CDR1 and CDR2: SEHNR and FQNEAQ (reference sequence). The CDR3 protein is CASSFARLETQYF. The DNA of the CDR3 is TGTGCCAGCAGCTTCGCGAGATTAGAGACCCAGTACTTC. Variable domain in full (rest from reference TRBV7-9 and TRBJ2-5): DTGVSQNPRHKITKRGQNVTFRCDPISEHNRLYWYRQTLGQGPEFLTYFQNEAQLEKSRLLSDRFSAERPKGSFSTLEIQRTEQGDSAMYLCASSFARLETQYFGPGTRLLVL.

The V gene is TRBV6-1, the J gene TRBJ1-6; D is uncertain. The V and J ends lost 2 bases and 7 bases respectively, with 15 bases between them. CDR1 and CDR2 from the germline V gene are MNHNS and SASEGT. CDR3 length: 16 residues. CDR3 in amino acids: CASSEKSLTANSPLHF. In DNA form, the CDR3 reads TGTGCCAGCAGTGAAAAAAGTTTAACAGCGAATTCACCCCTCCACTTT.

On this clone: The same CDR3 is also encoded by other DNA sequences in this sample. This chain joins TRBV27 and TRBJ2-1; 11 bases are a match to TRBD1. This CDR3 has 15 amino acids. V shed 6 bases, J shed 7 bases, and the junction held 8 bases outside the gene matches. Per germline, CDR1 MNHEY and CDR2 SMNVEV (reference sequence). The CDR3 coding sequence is TGTGCCAGCAGCTCCGGGACAGGGGGGCGTAATGAGCAGTTCTTC. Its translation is CASSSGTGGRNEQFF.

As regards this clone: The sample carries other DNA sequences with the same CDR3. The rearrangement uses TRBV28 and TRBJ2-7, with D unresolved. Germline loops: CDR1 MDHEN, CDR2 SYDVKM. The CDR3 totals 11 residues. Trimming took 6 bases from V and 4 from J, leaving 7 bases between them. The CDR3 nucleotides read TGTGCCAGCAGCCTCAATTACGAGCAGTACTTC. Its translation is CASSLNYEQYF.

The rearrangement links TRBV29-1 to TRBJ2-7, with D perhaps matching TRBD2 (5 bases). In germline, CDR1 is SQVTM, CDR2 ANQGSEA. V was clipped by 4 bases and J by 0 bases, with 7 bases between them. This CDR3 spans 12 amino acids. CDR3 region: CSVVRDSYEQYF. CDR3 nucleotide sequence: TGCAGCGTTGTTCGGGACTCCTACGAGCAGTACTTC.

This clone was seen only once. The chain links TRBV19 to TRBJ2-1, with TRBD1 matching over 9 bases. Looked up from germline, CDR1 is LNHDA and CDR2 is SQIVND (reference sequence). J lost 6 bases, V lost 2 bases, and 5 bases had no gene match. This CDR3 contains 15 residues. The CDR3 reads CASSIMGQGGNEQFF. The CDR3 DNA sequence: TGTGCCAGTAGTATAATGGGACAGGGTGGCAATGAGCAGTTCTTC.

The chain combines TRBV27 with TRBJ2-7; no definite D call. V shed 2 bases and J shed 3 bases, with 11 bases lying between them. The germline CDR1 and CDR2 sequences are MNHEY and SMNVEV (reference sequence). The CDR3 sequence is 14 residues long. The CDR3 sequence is CASSLVAGYYEQYF. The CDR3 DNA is TGTGCCAGCAGTTTAGTAGCCGGATACTACGAGCAGTACTTC.

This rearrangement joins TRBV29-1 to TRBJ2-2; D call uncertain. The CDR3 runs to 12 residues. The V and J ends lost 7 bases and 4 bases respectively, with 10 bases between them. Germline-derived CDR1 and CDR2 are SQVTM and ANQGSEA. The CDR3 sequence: CSAPLGTGELFF. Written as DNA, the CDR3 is TGCAGCGCCCCCCTGGGCACCGGGGAGCTGTTTTTT.

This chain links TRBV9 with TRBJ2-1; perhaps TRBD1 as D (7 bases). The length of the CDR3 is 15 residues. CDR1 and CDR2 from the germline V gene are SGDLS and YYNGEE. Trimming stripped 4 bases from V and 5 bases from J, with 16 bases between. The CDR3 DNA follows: TGTGCCAGCAGCATCAGGGGGGCTAGGAACAATGAGCAGTTCTTC. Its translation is CASSIRGARNNEQFF.

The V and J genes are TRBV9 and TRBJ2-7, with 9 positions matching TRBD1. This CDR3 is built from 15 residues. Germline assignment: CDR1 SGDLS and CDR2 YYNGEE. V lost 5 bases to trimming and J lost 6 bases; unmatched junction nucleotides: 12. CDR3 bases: TGTGCCAGCAGTCCCGGGGCTGGGACAGGGCCCGAGCAGTACTTC. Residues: CASSPGAGTGPEQYF. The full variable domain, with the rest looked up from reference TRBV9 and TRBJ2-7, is DSGVTQTPKHLITATGQRVTLRCSPRSGDLSVYWYQQSLDQGLQFLIQYYNGEERAKGNILERFSAQQFPDLHSELNLSSLELGDSALYFCASSPGAGTGPEQYFGPGTRLTVT.

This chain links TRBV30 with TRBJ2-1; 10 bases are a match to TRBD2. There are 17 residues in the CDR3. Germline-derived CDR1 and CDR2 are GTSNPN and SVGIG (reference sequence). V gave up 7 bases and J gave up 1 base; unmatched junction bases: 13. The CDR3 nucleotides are TGTGCCTTTGGACTAGCGGAAAGTGGGAGGTCCTACAATGAGCAGTTCTTC. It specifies CAFGLAESGRSYNEQFF.

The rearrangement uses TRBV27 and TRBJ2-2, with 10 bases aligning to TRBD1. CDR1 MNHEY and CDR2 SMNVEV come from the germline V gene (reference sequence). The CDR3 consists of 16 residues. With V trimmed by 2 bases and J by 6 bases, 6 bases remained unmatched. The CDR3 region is CASSLTTGGLAGELFF. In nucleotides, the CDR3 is TGTGCCAGCAGTTTAACGACAGGGGGCTTAGCCGGGGAGCTGTTTTTT.

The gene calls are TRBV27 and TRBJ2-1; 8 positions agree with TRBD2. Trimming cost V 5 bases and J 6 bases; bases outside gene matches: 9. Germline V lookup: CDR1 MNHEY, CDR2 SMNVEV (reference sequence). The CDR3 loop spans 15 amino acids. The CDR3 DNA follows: TGTGCCAGCAGTCCGGGACTAGGTCCCTTCAATGAGCAGTTCTTC. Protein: CASSPGLGPFNEQFF.

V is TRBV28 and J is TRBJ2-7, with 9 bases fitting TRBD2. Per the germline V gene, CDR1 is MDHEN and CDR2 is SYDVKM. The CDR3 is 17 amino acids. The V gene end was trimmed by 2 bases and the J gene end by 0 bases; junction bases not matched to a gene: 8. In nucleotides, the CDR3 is TGTGCCAGCAGTTTAAAGCTAGCGGGACTGGGCTCCTACGAGCAGTACTTC. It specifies CASSLKLAGLGSYEQYF.

The CDR3 DNA reads as TGCAGCGCCCCAAGGCGGTCCTACAATGAGCAGTTCTTC. It yields the protein CSAPRRSYNEQFF. J is TRBJ2-1 and V is TRBV29-1; the D is unclear. The V end was cut by 7 bases, the J end by 1 base, with 11 bases between. The CDR3 has 13 residues. In germline, CDR1 is SQVTM, CDR2 ANQGSEA.

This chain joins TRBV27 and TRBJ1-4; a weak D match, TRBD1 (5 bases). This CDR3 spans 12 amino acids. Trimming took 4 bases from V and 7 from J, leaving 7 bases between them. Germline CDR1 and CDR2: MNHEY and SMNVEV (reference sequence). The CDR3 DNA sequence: TGTGCCAGCAGTTATAGGGGTGAAAAACTGTTTTTT. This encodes CASSYRGEKLFF.

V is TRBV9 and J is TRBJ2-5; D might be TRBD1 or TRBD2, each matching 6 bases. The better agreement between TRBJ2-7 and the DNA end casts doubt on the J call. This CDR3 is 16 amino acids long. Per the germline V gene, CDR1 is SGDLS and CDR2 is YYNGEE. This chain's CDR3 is CASSVGVGGRVGEQYF. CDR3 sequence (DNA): TGTGCCAGCAGCGTAGGGGTCGGGGGCCGAGTTGGCGAGCAGTACTTC.